This T cell receptor beta chain appears in the sequencing data of a study of blood T cell repertoires in COVID-19 (dated by TCRdb to 2019 to 2021). Notes on the research overall: The collaborator samples originated in the United States, Italy and Spain and spanned the acute and convalescent phases of COVID-19. The prospective study material was composed of cDNA or gDNA derived from T cells, B-cell-depleted T cells, or PBMCs. Deeply sampled blood TCRbeta repertoires from subjects exposed to, actively infected with, or recovered from COVID-19 were included in the dataset. A freely available public database, intended as a resource for researchers studying the immune response to SARS-CoV-2, is where the repertoires were released. Samples were obtained from the ongoing ImmuneRACE study (first 160 participants) and from 1,200 or so subjects provided by 6 global collaborators. Sample metadata almost always included a de-identified subject ID, COVID-19 status, age in years and sex. Where available, HLA class I and class II types were taken from metadata supplied by the sample provider and were not determined by assay-based typing. Points the paper makes about the study in general: How much clinical and demographic metadata was included differed by source and by participant, and the metadata was provided uncurated.

The CDR3 numbers 16 residues from cysteine through phenylalanine. Only CDR3 DNA is held: 48 bases, read in frame from base 1. CDR1 and CDR2, per the germline V gene, are SGHRS and YFSETQ. Trimming takes 3 bases off V and 5 bases off J; junction bases not matched to a gene: 4. TCRbeta CDR3 regions were amplified from genomic DNA using the immunoSEQ Assay, a bias-controlled multiplex PCR. The original methods were these. Within the assay, amplification of reference gene primers was used to estimate how many nucleated cells each sample contained. Sequence reads were collapsed and filtered to measure the absolute abundance of every unique TCRbeta CDR3 rearrangement. For each sample, productive Simpson clonality was calculated by taking the square root of Simpson's diversity index across productive rearrangements. Here the immuneACCESS table is served through TCRdb, limited to in-frame sequences with V and J called. Missing clones are a known gap in these copies; in checked studies unresolved V genes cover under half, and the rest lacks a known reason. V and J calls and clone size follow that table, whereas D and trimming were derived from the DNA. The sample table records roughly 330,000 clones; more than 75% of these occur just once. Around 1.5% of the sample comes from the top ten.

Each collaborating institution followed its own protocols to collect whole blood in K2EDTA tubes. For TCRbeta analysis, collaborators shipped samples as frozen whole blood, isolated PBMCs, or DNA extracted from either of those sample types. On this clone: Its antigen has not been determined. Base qualities are not at hand, and no much larger clone is one base apart.

Input material: peripheral blood. This sequence uses TRBV5-1 and TRBJ2-2, with 13 central nucleotides matching TRBD2. The clonotype originates from a woman aged 50 to 65 with acute or convalescent COVID-19. The CDR3 region has the sequence CASSSRLAGGTGELFF. The sequenced DNA: TGCGCCAGCAGCTCCCGACTAGCGGGAGGTACCGGGGAGCTGTTTTTT.